Here is one TCR beta chain with its context. No antigen is known for it. Here immunoSEQ multiplex PCR was the method, and the copy in TCRdb shows in-frame clones only, minus some. The profile covers roughly 20,000 clones, with roughly 98% appearing a single time and less than 0.2% taken by the ten largest. V lost 10 bases to trimming and J lost 0 bases, with 16 bases between them. Germline values: CDR1 MNHEY, CDR2 SVGAGI. The CDR3 has 15 amino acids. This entry belongs to a study of T cells after posttransplantation cyclophosphamide. Cells defined as naive were viable CD3+CD4+ or CD3+CD8+ and CCR7+CD45RA+CD45RO-CD95-CD27+CD28+. Study conclusions and caveats: Donor CD8+ memory clones often dominated recipient blood repertoires at later times.

This chain uses TRBV6-5 with TRBJ1-3; D is uncertain. The TCR originated in a man in his forties in good health, CMV-negative, and a related stem cell transplant donor. The sequencing sample was made of naive CD4+ T cells sorted from PBMCs. CDR3 nucleotide sequence: TGTGCCACCACTCGACCAGGATACTCTGGAAACACCATATATTTT. This gives the protein CATTRPGYSGNTIYF.